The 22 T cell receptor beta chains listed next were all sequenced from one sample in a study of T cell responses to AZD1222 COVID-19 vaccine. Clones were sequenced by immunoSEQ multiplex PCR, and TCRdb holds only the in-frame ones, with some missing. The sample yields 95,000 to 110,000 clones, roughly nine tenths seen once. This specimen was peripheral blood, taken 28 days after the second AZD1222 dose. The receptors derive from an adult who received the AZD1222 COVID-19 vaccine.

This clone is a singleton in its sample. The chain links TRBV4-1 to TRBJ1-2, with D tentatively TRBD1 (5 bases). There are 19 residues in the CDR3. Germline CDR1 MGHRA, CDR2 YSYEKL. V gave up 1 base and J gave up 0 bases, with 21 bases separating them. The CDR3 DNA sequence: TGCGCCAGCAGCCAAGTATCGGGGAGGTGGCACAGGACTAACTATGGCTACACCTTC. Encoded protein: CASSQVSGRWHRTNYGYTF.

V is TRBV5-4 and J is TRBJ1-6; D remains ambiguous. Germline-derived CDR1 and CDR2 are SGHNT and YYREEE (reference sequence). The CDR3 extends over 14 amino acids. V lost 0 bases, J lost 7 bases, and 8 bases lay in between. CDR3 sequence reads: CASSLGLENSPLHF. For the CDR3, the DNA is TGTGCCAGCAGCTTGGGGTTGGAGAATTCACCCCTCCACTTT. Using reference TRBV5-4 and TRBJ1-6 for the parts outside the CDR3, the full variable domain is ETGVTQSPTHLIKTRGQQVTLRCSSQSGHNTVSWYQQALGQGPQFIFQYYREEENGRGNFPPRFSGLQFPNYSSELNVNALELDDSALYLCASSLGLENSPLHFGNGTRLTVT.

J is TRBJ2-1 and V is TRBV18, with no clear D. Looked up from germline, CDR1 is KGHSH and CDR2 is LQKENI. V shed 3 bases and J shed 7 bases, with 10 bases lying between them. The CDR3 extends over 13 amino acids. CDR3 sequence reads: CASSPIELNEQFF. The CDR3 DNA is TGTGCCAGCTCACCCATAGAGTTAAATGAGCAGTTCTTC.

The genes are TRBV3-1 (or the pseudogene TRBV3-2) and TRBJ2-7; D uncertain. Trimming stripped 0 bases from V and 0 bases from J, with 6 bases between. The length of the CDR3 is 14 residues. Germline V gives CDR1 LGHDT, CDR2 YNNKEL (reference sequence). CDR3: CASSQEGYSYEQYF. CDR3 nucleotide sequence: TGTGCCAGCAGCCAAGAGGGGTACTCCTACGAGCAGTACTTC.

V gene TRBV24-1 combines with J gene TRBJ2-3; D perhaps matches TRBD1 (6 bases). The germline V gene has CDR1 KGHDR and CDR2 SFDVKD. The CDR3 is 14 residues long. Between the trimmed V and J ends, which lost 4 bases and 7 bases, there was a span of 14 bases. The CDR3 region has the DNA TGTGCCACCAGTGACCCGAGAGGGGGATATACGCAGTATTTT. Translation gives CATSDPRGGYTQYF.

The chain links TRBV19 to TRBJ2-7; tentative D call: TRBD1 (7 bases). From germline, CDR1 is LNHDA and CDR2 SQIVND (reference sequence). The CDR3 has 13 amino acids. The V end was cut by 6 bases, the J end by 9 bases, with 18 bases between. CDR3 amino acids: CASSLTGTQVQYF. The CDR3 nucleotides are TGTGCCAGTAGCCTGACAGGGACTCAGGTGCAGTACTTC.

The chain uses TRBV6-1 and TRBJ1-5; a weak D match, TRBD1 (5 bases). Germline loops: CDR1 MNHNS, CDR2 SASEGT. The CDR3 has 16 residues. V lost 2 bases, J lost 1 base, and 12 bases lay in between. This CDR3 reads CASSEFTGPSNQPQHF. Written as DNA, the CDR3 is TGTGCCAGCAGTGAATTCACAGGACCAAGCAATCAGCCCCAGCATTTT.

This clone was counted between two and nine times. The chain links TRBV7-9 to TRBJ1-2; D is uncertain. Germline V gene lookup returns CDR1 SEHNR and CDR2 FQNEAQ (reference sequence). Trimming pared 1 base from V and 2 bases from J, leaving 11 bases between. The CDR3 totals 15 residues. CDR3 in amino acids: CASSLGRATNYGYTF. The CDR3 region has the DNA TGTGCCAGCAGCTTAGGGAGGGCTACAAACTATGGCTACACCTTC.

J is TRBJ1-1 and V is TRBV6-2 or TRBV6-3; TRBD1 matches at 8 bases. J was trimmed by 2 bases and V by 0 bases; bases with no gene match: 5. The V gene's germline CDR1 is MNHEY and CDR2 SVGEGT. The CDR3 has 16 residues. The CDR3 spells CASSYSPDRGNTEAFF. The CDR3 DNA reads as TGTGCCAGCAGTTACTCACCAGACAGGGGAAACACTGAAGCTTTCTTT.

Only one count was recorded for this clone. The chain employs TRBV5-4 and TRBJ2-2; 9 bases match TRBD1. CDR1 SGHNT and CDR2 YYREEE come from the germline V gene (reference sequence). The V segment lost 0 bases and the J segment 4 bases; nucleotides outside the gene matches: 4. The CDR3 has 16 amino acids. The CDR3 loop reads CASSLEGTGRTGELFF. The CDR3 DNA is TGTGCCAGCAGCTTGGAAGGGACAGGGCGCACCGGGGAGCTGTTTTTT. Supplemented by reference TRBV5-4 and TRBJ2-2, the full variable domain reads ETGVTQSPTHLIKTRGQQVTLRCSSQSGHNTVSWYQQALGQGPQFIFQYYREEENGRGNFPPRFSGLQFPNYSSELNVNALELDDSALYLCASSLEGTGRTGELFFGEGSRLTVL.

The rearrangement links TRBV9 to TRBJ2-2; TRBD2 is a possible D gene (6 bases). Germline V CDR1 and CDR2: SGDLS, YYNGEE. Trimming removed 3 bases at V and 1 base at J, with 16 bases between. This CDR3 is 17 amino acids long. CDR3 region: CASSESRRGQNTGELFF. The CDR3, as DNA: TGTGCCAGCAGCGAGAGCCGGCGGGGCCAGAACACCGGGGAGCTGTTTTTT.

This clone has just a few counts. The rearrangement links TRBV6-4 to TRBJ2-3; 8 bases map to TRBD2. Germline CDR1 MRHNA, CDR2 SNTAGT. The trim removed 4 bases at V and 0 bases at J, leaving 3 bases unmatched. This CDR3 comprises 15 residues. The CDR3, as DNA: TGTGCCAGCAGTGCCGGACTAGCCAGCACAGATACGCAGTATTTT. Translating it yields CASSAGLASTDTQYF.

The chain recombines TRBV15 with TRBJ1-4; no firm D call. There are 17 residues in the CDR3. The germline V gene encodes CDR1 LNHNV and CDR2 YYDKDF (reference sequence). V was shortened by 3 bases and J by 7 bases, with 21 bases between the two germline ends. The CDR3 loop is CATSSPLAYEAGEKLFF. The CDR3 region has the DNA TGTGCCACCAGCAGTCCCTTGGCTTACGAGGCGGGTGAAAAACTGTTTTTT.

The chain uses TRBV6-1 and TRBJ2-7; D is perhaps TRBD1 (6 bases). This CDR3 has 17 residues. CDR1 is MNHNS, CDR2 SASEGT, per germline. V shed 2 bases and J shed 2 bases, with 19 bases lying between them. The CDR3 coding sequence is TGTGCCAGCAGTGAATCAAAAGGCAGGGGCTTAGCCTACGAGCAGTACTTC. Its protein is CASSESKGRGLAYEQYF.

CDR3 nucleotides: TGTGCCAGCAGTTATGTGGGGGGCACTGAAGCTTTCTTT. Its translation: CASSYVGGTEAFF. The genes are TRBV12-3 or TRBV12-4 and TRBJ1-1; D perhaps matches TRBD1 (5 bases). V lost 4 bases and J lost 4, with 10 bases in between. The CDR3 has 13 residues.

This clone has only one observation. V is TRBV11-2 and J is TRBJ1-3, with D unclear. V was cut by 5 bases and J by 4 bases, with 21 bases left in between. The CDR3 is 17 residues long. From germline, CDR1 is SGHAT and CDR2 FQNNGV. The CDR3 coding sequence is TGTGCCAGCAGCCCCTATGTTTCGGGGTCATCCGGAAACACCATATATTTT. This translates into CASSPYVSGSSGNTIYF.

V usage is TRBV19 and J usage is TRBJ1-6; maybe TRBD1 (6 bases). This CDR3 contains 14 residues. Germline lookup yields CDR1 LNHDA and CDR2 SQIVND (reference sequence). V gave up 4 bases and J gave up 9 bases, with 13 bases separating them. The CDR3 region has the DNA TGTGCCAGTAGTACGCAGGGGTTTAGTTCACCCCTCCACTTT. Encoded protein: CASSTQGFSSPLHF.

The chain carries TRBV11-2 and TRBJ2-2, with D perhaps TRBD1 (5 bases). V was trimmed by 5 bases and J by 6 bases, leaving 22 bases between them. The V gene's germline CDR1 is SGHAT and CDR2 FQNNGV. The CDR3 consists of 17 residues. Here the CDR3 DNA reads TGTGCCAGCAGCCCCGCCATCCCACAGGCTGGCGCCGGGGAGCTGTTTTTT. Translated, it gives CASSPAIPQAGAGELFF.

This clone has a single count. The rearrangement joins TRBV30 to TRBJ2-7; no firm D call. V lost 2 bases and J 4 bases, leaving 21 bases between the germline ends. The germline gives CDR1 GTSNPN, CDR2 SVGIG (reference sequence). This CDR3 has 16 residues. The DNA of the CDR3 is TGTGCCTGGAGTCGACCTCCTCGCGAGGAGTATTACGAGCAGTACTTC. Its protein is CAWSRPPREEYYEQYF.

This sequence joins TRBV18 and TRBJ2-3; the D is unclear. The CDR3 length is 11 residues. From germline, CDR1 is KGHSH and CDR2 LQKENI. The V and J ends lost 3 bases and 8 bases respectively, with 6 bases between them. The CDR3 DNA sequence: TGTGCCAGCTCACCCGTAGGTACGCAGTATTTT. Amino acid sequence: CASSPVGTQYF.

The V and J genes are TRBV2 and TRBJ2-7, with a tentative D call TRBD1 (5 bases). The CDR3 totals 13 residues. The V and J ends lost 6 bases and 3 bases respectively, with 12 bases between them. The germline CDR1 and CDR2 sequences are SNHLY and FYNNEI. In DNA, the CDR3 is TGTGCCAGCAGATGGACAAAGAACTACGAGCAGTACTTC. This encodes CASRWTKNYEQYF.

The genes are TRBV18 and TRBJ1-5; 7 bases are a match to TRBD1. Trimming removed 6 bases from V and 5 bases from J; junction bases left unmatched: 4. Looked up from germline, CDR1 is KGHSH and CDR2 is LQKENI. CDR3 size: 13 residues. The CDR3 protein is CASSPTGDQPQHF. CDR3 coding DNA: TGTGCCAGCTCCCCCACAGGGGATCAGCCCCAGCATTTT.